This T cell receptor beta chain was profiled in a study of blood T cell repertoires in COVID-19. Across the study: The samples span acute and convalescent COVID-19 from the United States, Italy and Spain.

Germline-derived CDR1 and CDR2 are GTSNPN and SVGIG (reference sequence). The CDR3 covers 15 residues. With V trimmed by 3 bases and J by 2 bases, 4 bases remained unmatched. Authors' methods: Amplified reference gene primers provided the basis for estimating nucleated cell counts. Sequencing was performed with immunoSEQ multiplex PCR; in TCRdb, only in-frame clones are kept and a portion is missing. V and J calls and clone size are given by that table; D and trimming were obtained from the DNA. The sample lists under 200,000 clones; around 87% were seen once. The receptor was isolated from a man aged 55 to 69 with COVID-19, enrolled during active disease. The genes are TRBV30 and TRBJ2-2; 9 positions agree with TRBD2. The sequenced sample consisted of peripheral blood. Here the CDR3 DNA reads TGTGCCTGGAGGGAGCGGGAGGCCAACACCGGGGAGCTGTTTTTT. Translation gives CAWREREANTGELFF.